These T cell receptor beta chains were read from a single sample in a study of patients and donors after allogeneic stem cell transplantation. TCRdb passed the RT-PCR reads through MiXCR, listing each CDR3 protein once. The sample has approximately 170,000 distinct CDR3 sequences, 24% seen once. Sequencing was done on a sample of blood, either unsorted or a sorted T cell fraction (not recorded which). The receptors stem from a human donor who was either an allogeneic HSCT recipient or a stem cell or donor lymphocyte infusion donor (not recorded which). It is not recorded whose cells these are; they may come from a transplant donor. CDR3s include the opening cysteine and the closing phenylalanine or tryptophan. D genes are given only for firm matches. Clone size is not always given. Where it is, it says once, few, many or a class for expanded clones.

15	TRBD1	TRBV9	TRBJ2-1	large	CASSVRDSSYNEQFF	TGTGCCAGCAGCGTCCGGGACAGCTCCTACAATGAGCAGTTCTTC
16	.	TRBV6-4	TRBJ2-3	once	CASSEELGGTTDTQYF	TGTGCCAGCAGTGAGGAGCTTGGCGGAACCACAGATACGCAGTATTTT
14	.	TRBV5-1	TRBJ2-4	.	CASSPSEGGYIQYF	TGCGCCAGCAGCCCGAGCGAGGGCGGGTACATTCAGTACTTC
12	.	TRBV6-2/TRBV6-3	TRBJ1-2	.	CASSPGTYGYTF	TGTGCCAGCAGTCCCGGGACCTATGGCTACACCTTC
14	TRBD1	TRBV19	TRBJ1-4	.	CASSPGQNNEKLFF	TGTGCCAGTTCACCGGGACAGAATAATGAAAAACTGTTTTTT
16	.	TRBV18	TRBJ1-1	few	CASSHLEESLNTEAFF	TGTGCCAGCTCACACTTAGAGGAGAGTTTGAACACTGAAGCTTTCTTT
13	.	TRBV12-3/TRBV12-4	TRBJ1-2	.	CASSFVGGDGYTF	TGTGCCAGCAGTTTTGTCGGGGGCGATGGCTACACCTTC
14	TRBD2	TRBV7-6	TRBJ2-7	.	CASSPDSGGYEQYF	TGTGCCAGCAGCCCGGACAGCGGGGGCTACGAGCAGTACTTC
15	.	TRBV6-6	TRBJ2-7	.	CASSYPTGAKDEQYF	TGTGCCAGCAGTTACCCGACAGGTGCAAAAGACGAGCAGTACTTC
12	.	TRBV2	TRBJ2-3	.	CASREGGPGQYF	TGTGCCAGCAGAGAGGGGGGGCCTGGGCAGTATTTT
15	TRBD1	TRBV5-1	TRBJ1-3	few	CASSPGTVTGNTIYF	TGCGCCAGCAGCCCGGGGACAGTCACTGGAAACACCATATATTTT
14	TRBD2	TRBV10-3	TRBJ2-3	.	CAISDGGAADTQYF	TGTGCCATCAGTGACGGGGGGGCCGCCGATACGCAGTATTTT
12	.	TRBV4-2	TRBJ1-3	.	CASSSRTGTLYF	TGTGCCAGCAGCTCACGGACCGGGACCCTATATTTT
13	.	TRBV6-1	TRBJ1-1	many	CASSVGQNTEAFF	TGTGCCAGCAGTGTGGGACAGAACACTGAAGCTTTCTTT
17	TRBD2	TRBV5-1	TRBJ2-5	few	CASSFHPPSGGGETQYF	TGCGCCAGCAGCTTCCACCCTCCTAGCGGGGGCGGAGAGACCCAGTACTTC
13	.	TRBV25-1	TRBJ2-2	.	CASPDTNTGELFF	TGTGCCAGCCCCGACACGAACACCGGGGAGCTGTTTTTT
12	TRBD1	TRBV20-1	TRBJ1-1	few	CSAKDDRVEAFF	TGCAGTGCTAAAGATGACAGGGTTGAAGCTTTCTTT
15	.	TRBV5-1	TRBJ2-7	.	CASSLVTGNPYEQYF	TGCGCCAGCAGCTTGGTCACGGGGAATCCCTACGAGCAGTACTTC
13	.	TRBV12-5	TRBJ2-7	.	CASGTGTFYEQYF	TGTGCTAGTGGTACCGGGACTTTCTACGAGCAGTACTTC
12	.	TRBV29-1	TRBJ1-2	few	CSVDAGYYGYTF	TGCAGCGTTGACGCAGGGTACTATGGCTACACCTTC
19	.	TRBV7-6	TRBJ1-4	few	CASSPSLLRDGPANEKLFF	TGTGCCAGCAGCCCAAGCTTATTGAGGGATGGACCCGCTAATGAAAAACTGTTTTTT
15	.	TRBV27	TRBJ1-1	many	CASSWGGRASTEAFF	TGTGCCAGCAGTTGGGGGGGCAGGGCGTCGACTGAAGCTTTCTTT
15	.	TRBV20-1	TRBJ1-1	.	CSARGGGEVNTEAFF	TGCAGTGCTAGAGGTGGGGGAGAGGTGAACACTGAAGCTTTCTTT
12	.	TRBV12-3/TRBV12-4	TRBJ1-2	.	CASAGLDYGYTF	TGTGCCAGCGCGGGACTGGACTATGGCTACACCTTC
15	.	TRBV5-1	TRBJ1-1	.	CASALSDRTNTEAFF	TGCGCCAGCGCATTGTCGGACAGAACGAACACTGAAGCTTTCTTT
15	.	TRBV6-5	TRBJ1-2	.	CASSYSSINIYGYTF	TGTGCCAGCAGTTACTCGAGCATAAATATCTATGGCTACACCTTC
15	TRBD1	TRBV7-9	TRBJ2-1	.	CASSLAFRDRGEQFF	TGTGCCAGCAGCTTAGCATTTAGGGACAGAGGGGAGCAGTTCTTC
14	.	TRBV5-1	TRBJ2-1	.	CASSFGSSYNEQFF	TGCGCCAGCAGCTTTGGAAGCTCCTACAATGAGCAGTTCTTC
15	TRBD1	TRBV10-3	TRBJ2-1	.	CAIIPPTGGYNEQFF	TGTGCCATCATCCCCCCGACAGGGGGGTACAATGAGCAGTTCTTC